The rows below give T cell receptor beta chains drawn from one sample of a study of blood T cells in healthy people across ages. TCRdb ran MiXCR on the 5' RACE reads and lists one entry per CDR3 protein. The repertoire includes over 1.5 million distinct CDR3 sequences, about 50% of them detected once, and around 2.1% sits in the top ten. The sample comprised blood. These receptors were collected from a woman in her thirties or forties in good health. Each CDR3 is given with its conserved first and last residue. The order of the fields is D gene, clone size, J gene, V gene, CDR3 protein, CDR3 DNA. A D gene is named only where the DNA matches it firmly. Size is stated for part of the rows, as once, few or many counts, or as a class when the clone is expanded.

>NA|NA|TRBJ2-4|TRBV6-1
CASSVGGGNQAKNIQYF
TGTGCCAGCAGTGTTGGGGGAGGAAACCAAGCCAAAAACATTCAGTACTTC
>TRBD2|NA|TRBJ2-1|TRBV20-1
CSARDPASGNYNEQFF
TGCAGTGCTAGAGATCCTGCTAGCGGGAACTACAATGAGCAGTTCTTC
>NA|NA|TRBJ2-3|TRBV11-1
CATNPSGDTQYF
TGTGCCACCAACCCTTCCGGGGATACGCAGTATTTT
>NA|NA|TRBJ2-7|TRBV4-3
CASSQERKFYEQYF
TGCGCCAGCAGCCAAGAACGAAAATTCTACGAGCAGTACTTC
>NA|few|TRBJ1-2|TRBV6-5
CASSYSGQGGEGYTF
TGTGCCAGCAGTTACTCCGGTCAAGGCGGAGAGGGCTACACCTTC
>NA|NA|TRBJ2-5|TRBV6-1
CASSDRGLKETQYF
TGTGCCAGCAGTGACAGGGGCCTAAAAGAGACCCAGTACTTC
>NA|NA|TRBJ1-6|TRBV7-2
CASSLVAGQRNSPLHF
TGTGCCAGCAGCTTAGTAGCGGGACAAAGAAATTCACCCCTCCACTTT
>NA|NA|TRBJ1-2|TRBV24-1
CATSAADMEGYTF
TGTGCCACCAGTGCTGCGGACATGGAAGGCTACACCTTC
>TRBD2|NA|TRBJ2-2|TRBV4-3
CASRLGLADTGELFF
TGCGCCAGCAGACTCGGACTAGCGGACACCGGGGAGCTGTTTTTT
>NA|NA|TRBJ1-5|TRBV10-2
CASSVERVNQPQHF
TGCGCCAGCAGTGTTGAGAGGGTCAATCAGCCCCAGCATTTT
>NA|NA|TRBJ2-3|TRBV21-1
CASSNLGTEATDTQYF
TGTGCCAGCAGCAATTTGGGGACAGAGGCAACAGATACGCAGTATTTT
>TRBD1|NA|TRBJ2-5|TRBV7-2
CASTTDRGQETQYF
TGTGCCAGCACCACGGACAGGGGACAAGAGACCCAGTACTTC
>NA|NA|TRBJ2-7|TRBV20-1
CSARGGESEQYF
TGCAGTGCTAGAGGTGGGGAGTCCGAGCAGTACTTC
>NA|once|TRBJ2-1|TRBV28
CASSTTDGLQETQFF
TGTGCCAGCAGTACCACGGACGGACTCCAAGAGACCCAGTTCTTC
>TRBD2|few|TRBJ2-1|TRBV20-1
CSASLSGGENEQFF
TGCAGTGCTAGTCTGAGCGGGGGGGAAAATGAGCAGTTCTTC
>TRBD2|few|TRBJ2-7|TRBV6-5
CASRHKTSGYEQYF
TGTGCCAGCAGACACAAGACTAGCGGGTACGAGCAGTACTTC
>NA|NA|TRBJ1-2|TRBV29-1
CSVAQGTSNYGYTF
TGCAGCGTGGCCCAAGGAACATCTAACTATGGCTACACCTTC
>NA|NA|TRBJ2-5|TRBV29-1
CSGQVQGTQYF
TGCAGCGGACAGGTTCAGGGGACCCAGTACTTC
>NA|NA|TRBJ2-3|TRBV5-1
CASSTTVPPDTQYF
TGCGCCAGCAGCACGACAGTCCCCCCAGATACGCAGTATTTT
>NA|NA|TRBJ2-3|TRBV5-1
CASGLEAASTDTQYF
TGCGCCAGCGGCTTGGAAGCAGCGAGCACAGATACGCAGTATTTT
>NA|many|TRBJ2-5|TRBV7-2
CASSLWGAETQYF
TGTGCCAGCAGCTTATGGGGCGCGGAGACCCAGTACTTC
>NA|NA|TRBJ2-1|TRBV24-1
CATSYGTAPSYEQFF
TGTGCCACCAGTTACGGGACGGCTCCGAGTTATGAGCAGTTCTTC
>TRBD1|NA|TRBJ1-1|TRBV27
CASSSLPQGLGTEAFF
TGTGCCAGCAGTTCTCTCCCACAGGGGCTGGGCACTGAAGCTTTCTTT
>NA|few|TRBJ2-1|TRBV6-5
CASSPGGEANEQFF
TGTGCCAGCAGTCCGGGTGGGGAAGCGAATGAGCAGTTCTTC
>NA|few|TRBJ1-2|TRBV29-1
CSVADRRANYGYTF
TGCAGCGTTGCAGACAGGAGAGCTAACTATGGCTACACCTTC
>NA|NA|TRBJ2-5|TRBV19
CASSIGGTLHETQYF
TGTGCCAGTAGTATAGGAGGCACCCTCCATGAGACCCAGTACTTC
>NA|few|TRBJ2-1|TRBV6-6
CASSYSIFSNEQFF
TGTGCCAGCAGTTACTCTATTTTTTCGAATGAGCAGTTCTTC
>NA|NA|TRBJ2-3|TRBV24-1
CATSDPREPTDTQYF
TGTGCCACCAGTGACCCCAGGGAGCCCACAGATACGCAGTATTTT
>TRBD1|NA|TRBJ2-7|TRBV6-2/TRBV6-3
CASSYSGQNYEQYF
TGTGCCAGCAGTTACTCGGGACAGAACTACGAGCAGTACTTC
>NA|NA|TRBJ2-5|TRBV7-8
CASCVGTYYYNEQYF
TGTGCCAGCTGCGTTGGCACATATTATTACAATGAGCAGTACTTC
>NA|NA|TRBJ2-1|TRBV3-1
CASSSQGRPYNEQFF
TGTGCCAGCAGTTCACAGGGTAGACCCTACAATGAGCAGTTCTTC
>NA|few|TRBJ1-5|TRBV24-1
CATSGGIPNQPQHF
TGTGCCACCAGTGGCGGGATCCCCAATCAGCCCCAGCATTTT
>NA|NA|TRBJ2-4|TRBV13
CASSLRGSRQYF
TGTGCCAGCAGCTTAAGGGGGTCTCGGCAGTACTTC
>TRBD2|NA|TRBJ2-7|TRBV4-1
CASSQAPGGENYEQYF
TGCGCCAGCAGCCAAGCCCCCGGGGGGGAGAACTACGAGCAGTACTTC
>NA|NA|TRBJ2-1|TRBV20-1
CSARDPQGGPYNEQFF
TGCAGTGCTAGAGATCCACAAGGGGGGCCCTACAATGAGCAGTTCTTC
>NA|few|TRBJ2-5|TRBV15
CATSRETPSAEQYF
TGTGCCACCAGCAGAGAGACTCCATCTGCTGAGCAGTACTTC
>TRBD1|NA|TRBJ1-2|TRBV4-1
CASSQEGTGSLYGYTF
TGCGCCAGCAGCCAAGAAGGGACAGGATCTCTATATGGCTACACCTTC
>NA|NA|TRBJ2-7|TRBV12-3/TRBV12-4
CASSAELKLVEQYF
TGTGCCAGCAGTGCGGAGTTAAAATTGGTCGAGCAGTACTTC
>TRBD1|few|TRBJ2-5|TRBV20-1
CSAPTGEDGETQYF
TGCAGTGCGCCGACAGGGGAGGACGGAGAGACCCAGTACTTC
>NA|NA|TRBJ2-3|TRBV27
CASSPRQDGGTQYF
TGTGCCAGCAGTCCCAGACAGGACGGAGGTACGCAGTATTTT
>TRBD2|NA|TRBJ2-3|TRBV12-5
CASGPTSGGTSTDTQYF
TGTGCTAGTGGACCAACTAGCGGGGGGACCAGCACAGATACGCAGTATTTT
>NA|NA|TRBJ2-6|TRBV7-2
CASSGQTGANVLTF
TGTGCCAGCAGCGGACAGACTGGGGCCAACGTCCTGACTTTC
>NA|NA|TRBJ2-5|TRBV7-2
CASTVGSQETQYF
TGTGCCAGCACCGTGGGGTCCCAAGAGACCCAGTACTTC
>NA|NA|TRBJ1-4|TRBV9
CASSVGAGLATNEKLFF
TGTGCCAGCAGCGTAGGGGCAGGACTTGCAACTAATGAAAAACTGTTTTTT
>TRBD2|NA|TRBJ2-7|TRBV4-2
CASSQDLGTTPYEQYF
TGTGCCAGCAGCCAAGATCTTGGGACTACCCCTTACGAGCAGTACTTC
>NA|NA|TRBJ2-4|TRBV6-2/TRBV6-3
CASKPVALAKNIQYF
TGTGCCAGCAAGCCGGTGGCGTTAGCCAAAAACATTCAGTACTTC
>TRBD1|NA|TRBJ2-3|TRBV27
CAAESRTGISDTQYF
TGTGCCGCCGAATCGAGGACAGGGATTTCAGATACGCAGTATTTT
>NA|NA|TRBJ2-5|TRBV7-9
CASSTTADGKTQYF
TGTGCCAGCAGCACCACTGCGGACGGCAAGACCCAGTACTTC
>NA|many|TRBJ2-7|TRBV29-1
CSASLATYEQYF
TGCAGCGCGAGCCTCGCAACCTACGAGCAGTACTTC
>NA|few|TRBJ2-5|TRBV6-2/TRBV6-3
CASSLALPRETQYF
TGTGCCAGCAGCCTAGCGCTACCCAGGGAGACCCAGTACTTC
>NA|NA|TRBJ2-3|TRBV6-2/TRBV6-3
CASSLLTGYTDTQYF
TGTGCCAGTTCGCTCCTAACGGGCTACACAGATACGCAGTATTTT
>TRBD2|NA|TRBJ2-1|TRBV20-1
CSADLAGGPGEQFF
TGCAGTGCCGATCTAGCGGGGGGGCCGGGGGAGCAGTTCTTC
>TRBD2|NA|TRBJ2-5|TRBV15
CATSRDLRGVQQETQYF
TGTGCCACCAGCAGAGATTTGCGGGGGGTCCAACAAGAGACCCAGTACTTC
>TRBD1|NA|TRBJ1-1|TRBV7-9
CASSLAGGHTEAFF
TGTGCCAGCAGCTTGGCAGGGGGTCACACTGAAGCTTTCTTT